This is a list of T cell receptor beta chains from one sample in a study of cytomegalovirus exposure and HLA in healthy donors. Using immunoSEQ multiplex PCR, the repertoire was profiled, and TCRdb retains in-frame clones only, with some absent. The sample yields about 120,000 clones, 80% seen once. Sequenced material: PBMCs. The receptors stem from a female donor in good health and CMV-seropositive. CDR3s include the opening cysteine and the closing phenylalanine or tryptophan. The order of the fields is D gene, V gene, clone size, J gene, CDR3 protein, CDR3 DNA. D genes are given only for firm matches. Part of the rows lack a size; the others show once, few, many or a class for expanded clones.

d_call: .
v_call: TRBV7-2
clone_size: .
j_call: TRBJ1-1
cdr3_aa: CASSLVGRAEAFF
cdr3_nt: TGTGCCAGCAGCTTAGTGGGCAGGGCTGAAGCTTTCTTT

d_call: .
v_call: TRBV23-1
clone_size: few
j_call: TRBJ2-2
cdr3_aa: CASSHREAAHCSNTGELFF
cdr3_nt: TGCGCCAGCAGTCATAGGGAGGCGGCTCATTGTTCGAACACCGGGGAGCTGTTTTTT

d_call: .
v_call: TRBV6-4
clone_size: .
j_call: TRBJ1-6
cdr3_aa: CASKRRRGTLNSPLHF
cdr3_nt: TGTGCCAGCAAAAGACGGAGAGGGACACTCAATTCACCCCTCCACTTT

d_call: TRBD2
v_call: TRBV5-1
clone_size: .
j_call: TRBJ2-5
cdr3_aa: CASSFSSGGETQYF
cdr3_nt: TGCGCCAGCAGCTTTTCTAGCGGAGGAGAGACCCAGTACTTC

d_call: TRBD1
v_call: TRBV7-3
clone_size: .
j_call: TRBJ2-1
cdr3_aa: CASSSGQGGQFF
cdr3_nt: TGTGCCAGCAGCTCCGGACAGGGAGGGCAGTTCTTC

d_call: .
v_call: TRBV7-9
clone_size: .
j_call: TRBJ1-4
cdr3_aa: CASSPGHIYEKLFF
cdr3_nt: TGTGCCAGCAGCCCGGGACATATCTATGAAAAACTGTTTTTT

d_call: .
v_call: TRBV14
clone_size: .
j_call: TRBJ2-2
cdr3_aa: CASSQVRGAGELFF
cdr3_nt: TGTGCCAGCAGCCAAGTAAGGGGTGCCGGGGAGCTGTTTTTT

d_call: TRBD2
v_call: TRBV7-9
clone_size: few
j_call: TRBJ2-7
cdr3_aa: CASSLRGYEQYF
cdr3_nt: TGTGCCAGCAGCTTGCGGGGGTACGAGCAGTACTTC

d_call: .
v_call: TRBV20-1
clone_size: .
j_call: TRBJ1-2
cdr3_aa: CSAYRTGYTF
cdr3_nt: TGCAGTGCTTACAGGACCGGCTACACCTTC

d_call: TRBD2
v_call: TRBV9
clone_size: .
j_call: TRBJ2-1
cdr3_aa: CASSVGTSGLLYNEQFF
cdr3_nt: TGTGCCAGCAGCGTAGGAACTAGCGGCCTGCTCTACAATGAGCAGTTCTTC

d_call: TRBD1
v_call: TRBV2
clone_size: .
j_call: TRBJ1-6
cdr3_aa: CASSSGQGVWSPLHF
cdr3_nt: TGTGCCAGCAGTTCCGGGCAGGGGGTCTGGTCGCCCCTCCACTTT

d_call: .
v_call: TRBV19
clone_size: .
j_call: TRBJ2-5
cdr3_aa: CASSISRTFGETQYF
cdr3_nt: TGTGCCAGTAGTATTAGTAGGACTTTTGGGGAGACCCAGTACTTC

d_call: .
v_call: TRBV6-1
clone_size: few
j_call: TRBJ1-2
cdr3_aa: CASSESGYGYTF
cdr3_nt: TGTGCCAGCAGTGAATCAGGGTATGGCTACACCTTC

d_call: TRBD1
v_call: TRBV7-2
clone_size: .
j_call: TRBJ2-7
cdr3_aa: CASSSQPQGANEQYF
cdr3_nt: TGTGCCAGCAGCTCGCAACCTCAGGGGGCAAACGAGCAGTACTTC

d_call: .
v_call: TRBV4-1
clone_size: .
j_call: TRBJ2-3
cdr3_aa: CASSSSRGSTDTQYF
cdr3_nt: TGCGCCAGCAGCTCCTCCCGGGGTAGCACAGATACGCAGTATTTT

d_call: .
v_call: TRBV10-1
clone_size: .
j_call: TRBJ2-7
cdr3_aa: CASSSGYEQYF
cdr3_nt: TGCGCCAGCAGTTCAGGGTACGAGCAGTACTTC

d_call: .
v_call: TRBV6-6
clone_size: few
j_call: TRBJ1-3
cdr3_aa: CASSYSHGGNTIYF
cdr3_nt: TGTGCCAGCAGTTACTCGCACGGTGGAAACACCATATATTTT